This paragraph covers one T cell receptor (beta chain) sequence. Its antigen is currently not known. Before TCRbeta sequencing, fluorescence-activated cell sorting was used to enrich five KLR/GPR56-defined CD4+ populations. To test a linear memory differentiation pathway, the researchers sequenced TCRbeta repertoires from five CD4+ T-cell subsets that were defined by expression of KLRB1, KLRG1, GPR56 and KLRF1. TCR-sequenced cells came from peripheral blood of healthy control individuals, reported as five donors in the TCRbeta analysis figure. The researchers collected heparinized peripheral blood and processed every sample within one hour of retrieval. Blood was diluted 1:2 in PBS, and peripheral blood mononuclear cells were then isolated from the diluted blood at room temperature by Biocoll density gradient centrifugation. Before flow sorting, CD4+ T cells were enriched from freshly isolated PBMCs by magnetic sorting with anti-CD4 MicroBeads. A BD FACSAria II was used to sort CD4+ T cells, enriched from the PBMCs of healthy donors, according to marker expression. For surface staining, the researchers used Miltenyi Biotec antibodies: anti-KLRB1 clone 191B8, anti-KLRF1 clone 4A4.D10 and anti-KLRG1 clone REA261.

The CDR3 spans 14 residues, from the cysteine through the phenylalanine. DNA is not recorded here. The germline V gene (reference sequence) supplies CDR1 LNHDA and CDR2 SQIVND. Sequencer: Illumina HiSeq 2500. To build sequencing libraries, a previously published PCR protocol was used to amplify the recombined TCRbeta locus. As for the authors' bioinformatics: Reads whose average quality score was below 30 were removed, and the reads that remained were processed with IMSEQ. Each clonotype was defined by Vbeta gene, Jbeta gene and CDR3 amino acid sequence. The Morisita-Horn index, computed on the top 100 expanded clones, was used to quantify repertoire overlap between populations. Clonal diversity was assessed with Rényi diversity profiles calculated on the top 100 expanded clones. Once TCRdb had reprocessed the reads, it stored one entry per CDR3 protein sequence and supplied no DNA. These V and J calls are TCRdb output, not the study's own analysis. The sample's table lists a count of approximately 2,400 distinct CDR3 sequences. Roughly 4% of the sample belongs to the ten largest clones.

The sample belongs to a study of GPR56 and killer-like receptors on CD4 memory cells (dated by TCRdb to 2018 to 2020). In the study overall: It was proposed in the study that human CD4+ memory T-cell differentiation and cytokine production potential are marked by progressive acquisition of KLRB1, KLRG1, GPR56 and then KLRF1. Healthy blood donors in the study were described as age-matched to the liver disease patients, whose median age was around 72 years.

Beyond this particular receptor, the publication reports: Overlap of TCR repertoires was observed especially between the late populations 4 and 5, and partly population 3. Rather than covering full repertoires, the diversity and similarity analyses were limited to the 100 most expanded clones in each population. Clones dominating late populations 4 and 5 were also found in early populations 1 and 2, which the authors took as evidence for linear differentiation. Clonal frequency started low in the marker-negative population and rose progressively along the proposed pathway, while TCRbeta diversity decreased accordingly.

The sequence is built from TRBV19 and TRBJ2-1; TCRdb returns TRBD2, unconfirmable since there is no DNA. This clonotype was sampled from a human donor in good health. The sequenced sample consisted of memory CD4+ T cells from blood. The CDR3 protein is CASSTAGGYNEQFF.